The 7 T cell receptor beta chains listed next were all sequenced from one sample in a study of cytomegalovirus exposure and HLA in healthy donors. This PCR relied on a set of 60 Vbeta primers and 13 Jbeta primers. Measured with immunoSEQ multiplex PCR; TCRdb has only the in-frame clones, and not every one. The sample has approximately 250,000 clones, approximately 78% seen once; the top ten hold approximately 0.47%. Sequencing was carried out using PBMCs. The receptors stem from a boy younger than 18 in good health and CMV-seronegative.

This chain joins TRBV6-6 and TRBJ1-2; the match to TRBD1 covers 8 bases. The CDR3 totals 14 residues. Germline V gives CDR1 MNHNY, CDR2 SVGAGI (reference sequence). The trim removed 4 bases at V and 1 base at J, leaving 2 bases unmatched. This CDR3 is CASSSTGVNYGYTF. In DNA, the CDR3 is TGTGCCAGCAGTTCGACAGGGGTTAACTATGGCTACACCTTC.

The chain is built from TRBV30 and TRBJ1-1; weak D call: TRBD1 (5 bases). V was pared by 2 bases and J by 1 base, with 11 bases between. Germline V gene data show CDR1 as GTSNPN and CDR2 as SVGIG (reference sequence). The CDR3 runs to 14 residues. CDR3: CAWSPPDRNTEAFF. CDR3 nucleotides: TGTGCCTGGAGTCCCCCCGACAGGAACACTGAAGCTTTCTTT.

This clone was recorded a few times. The chain employs TRBV11-2 and TRBJ2-1; the D gene is possibly TRBD2 (5 bases). The CDR3 extends over 15 amino acids. Germline V lookup: CDR1 SGHAT, CDR2 FQNNGV. The V and J ends lost 6 bases and 4 bases respectively, with 16 bases between them. Written as DNA, the CDR3 is TGTGCCAGCAGGCCGATAGGACTCCTTTACAATGAGCAGTTCTTC. It codes for CASRPIGLLYNEQFF.

The chain uses TRBV12-1 and TRBJ2-1; the table calls TRBD2, which could not be checked here. TRBV12-1 is labeled a pseudogene. The CDR3 extends over 14 amino acids. The CDR3 DNA sequence: TGTGCCAGCAGCTTTGTCGGGACTAGCGGGAGTACGTTCTTC. It codes for CASSFVGTSGSTFF.

This clone was detected a few times. The V call is TRBV20-1, the J call TRBJ1-2, with D possibly being TRBD1 (5 bases). The length of the CDR3 is 11 residues. Germline V lookup: CDR1 DFQATT, CDR2 SNEGSKA (reference sequence). The V end lost 8 bases, the J end lost 2 bases, and 9 bases lay between the germline ends. The CDR3 loop is CSTGANYGYTF. The CDR3 region has the DNA TGCAGTACAGGAGCCAACTATGGCTACACCTTC.

The chain employs TRBV27 and TRBJ1-6, with D tentatively TRBD1 (6 bases). CDR1 and CDR2 (germline): MNHEY, SMNVEV (reference sequence). CDR3 length: 13 amino acids. V dropped 4 bases and J dropped 8 bases, with 9 bases sitting between them. DNA for the CDR3: TGTGCCAGCAGTTCATGGACAGATTCACCCCTCCACTTT. Protein product: CASSSWTDSPLHF.

V gene TRBV27 combines with J gene TRBJ1-2; no clear D gene. Trimming took off 5 bases at V and 1 base at J, with 8 bases between the two ends. The CDR3 contains 13 residues. In germline, CDR1 is MNHEY, CDR2 SMNVEV (reference sequence). For the CDR3, the DNA is TGTGCCAGCAGTGACACGGATAACTATGGCTACACCTTC. This encodes CASSDTDNYGYTF.